A selection of T cell receptor beta chains follows, all from one sample in a study of human T cells and chemical hapten exposure. Using its own MiXCR run on the reads, TCRdb lists one record per CDR3 protein. In the table there are more than 100,000 distinct CDR3 sequences, approximately 9% of which are singletons. The sample consisted of whole blood. The receptors come from a human donor in good health. Some clones in this sample may be carry-over from other donors' samples. CDR3s leave out the opening cysteine and the closing phenylalanine or tryptophan. The D gene is left open where the match is weak.

d_call: .
v_call: TRBV19
cdr3_aa: ASSKGGLRNTEAF

d_call: .
v_call: TRBV7-9
cdr3_aa: ASSLDRVGNEQY

d_call: .
v_call: TRBV20-1
cdr3_aa: SARDHGGPAGYT

d_call: TRBD1
v_call: TRBV20-1
cdr3_aa: SASHRRQGASENTEAF

d_call: TRBD2
v_call: TRBV4-1
cdr3_aa: ASSRLEGGPGGEQF

d_call: TRBD2
v_call: TRBV29-1
cdr3_aa: SVDSGGQETQY

d_call: .
v_call: TRBV27
cdr3_aa: ASREVGTTGEQF

d_call: .
v_call: TRBV4-3
cdr3_aa: ASSQGPASPSTDTQY

d_call: TRBD1
v_call: TRBV7-2
cdr3_aa: ASSPDRTLTEAF

d_call: .
v_call: TRBV25-1
cdr3_aa: ASNSERNTGELF

d_call: TRBD1
v_call: TRBV5-1
cdr3_aa: ASSLSETGDTGELF